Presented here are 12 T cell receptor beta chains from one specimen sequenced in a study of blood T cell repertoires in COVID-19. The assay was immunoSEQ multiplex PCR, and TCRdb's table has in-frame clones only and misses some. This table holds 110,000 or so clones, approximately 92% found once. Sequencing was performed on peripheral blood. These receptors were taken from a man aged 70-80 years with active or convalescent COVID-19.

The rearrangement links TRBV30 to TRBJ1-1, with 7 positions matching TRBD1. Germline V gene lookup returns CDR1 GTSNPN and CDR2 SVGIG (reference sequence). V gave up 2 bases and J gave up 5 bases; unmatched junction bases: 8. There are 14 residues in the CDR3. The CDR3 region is CAWSPQGKRTEAFF. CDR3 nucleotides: TGTGCCTGGAGTCCACAGGGGAAGAGGACTGAAGCTTTCTTT.

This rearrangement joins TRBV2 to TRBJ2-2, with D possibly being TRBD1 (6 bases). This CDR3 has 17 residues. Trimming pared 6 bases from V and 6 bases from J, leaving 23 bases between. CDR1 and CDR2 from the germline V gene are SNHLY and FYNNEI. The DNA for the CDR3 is TGTGCCAGCAGGCCTCACTCCGGGACACCAGGCCCCGGGGAGCTGTTTTTT. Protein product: CASRPHSGTPGPGELFF.

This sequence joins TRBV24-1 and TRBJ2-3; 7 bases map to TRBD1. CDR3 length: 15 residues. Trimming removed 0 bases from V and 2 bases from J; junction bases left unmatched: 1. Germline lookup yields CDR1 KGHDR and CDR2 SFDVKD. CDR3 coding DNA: TGTGCCACCAGTGATTTGCAGGGGGTCACAGATACGCAGTATTTT. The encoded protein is CATSDLQGVTDTQYF.

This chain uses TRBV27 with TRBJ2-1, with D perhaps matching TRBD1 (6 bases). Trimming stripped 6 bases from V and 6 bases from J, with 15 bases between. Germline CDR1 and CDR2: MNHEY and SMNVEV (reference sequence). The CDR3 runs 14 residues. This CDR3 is CASRPVDRSNEQFF. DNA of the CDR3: TGTGCCAGCAGGCCAGTCGACAGGTCCAATGAGCAGTTCTTC.

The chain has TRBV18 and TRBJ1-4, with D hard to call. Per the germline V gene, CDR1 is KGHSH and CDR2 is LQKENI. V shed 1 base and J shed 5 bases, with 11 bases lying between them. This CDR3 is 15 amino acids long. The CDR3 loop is CASSPLYSSNEKLFF. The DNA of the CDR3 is TGTGCCAGCTCACCACTTTACTCATCCAATGAAAAACTGTTTTTT.

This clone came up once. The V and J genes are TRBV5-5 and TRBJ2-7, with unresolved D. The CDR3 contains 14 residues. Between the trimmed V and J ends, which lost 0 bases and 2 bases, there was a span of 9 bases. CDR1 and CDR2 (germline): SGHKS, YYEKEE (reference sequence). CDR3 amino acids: CASSLVLQTYEQYF. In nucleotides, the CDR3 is TGTGCCAGCAGCTTGGTTCTACAGACCTACGAGCAGTACTTC.

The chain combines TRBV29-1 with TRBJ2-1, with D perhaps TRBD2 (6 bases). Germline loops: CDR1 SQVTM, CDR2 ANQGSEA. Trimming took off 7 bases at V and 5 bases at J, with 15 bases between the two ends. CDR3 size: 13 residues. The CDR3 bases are TGCAGCGCCATCGGGACTGGCCACAATGAGCAGTTCTTC. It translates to CSAIGTGHNEQFF.

The CDR3 here is CASSIDVAGANQPQHF. In DNA, the CDR3 is TGTGCCAGTAGTATAGATGTGGCAGGGGCCAATCAGCCCCAGCATTTT. The V call is TRBV19, the J call TRBJ1-5; D may be TRBD1 (6 bases). Per germline, CDR1 LNHDA and CDR2 SQIVND (reference sequence). This CDR3 is built from 16 residues. V was clipped by 0 bases and J by 3 bases, with 12 bases between them.

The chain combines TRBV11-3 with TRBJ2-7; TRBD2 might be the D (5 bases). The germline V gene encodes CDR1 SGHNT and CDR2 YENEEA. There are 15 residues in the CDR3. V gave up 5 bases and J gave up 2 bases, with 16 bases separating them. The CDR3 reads CASSQGGPLPYEQYF. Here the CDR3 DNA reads TGTGCCAGCAGCCAAGGAGGCCCCCTCCCCTACGAGCAGTACTTC.

The CDR3 nucleotides are TGTGCCAGCAGCCCTAGCGGGAGGAACGCAGATACGCAGTATTTT. This encodes CASSPSGRNADTQYF. The J gene is TRBJ2-3, the V gene TRBV3-1 (or the pseudogene TRBV3-2), with 11 bases aligning to TRBD2. CDR3 length equals 15 residues. Germline-derived CDR1 and CDR2 are LGHDT and YNNKEL (reference sequence). V dropped 4 bases and J dropped 4; count of bases not matched to a gene: 4.

The CDR3 here is CASGQGSTDTQYF. CDR3 bases: TGTGCCAGCGGACAGGGTAGCACAGATACGCAGTATTTT. The chain links TRBV27 to TRBJ2-3; the match to TRBD1 covers 8 bases. Germline lookup yields CDR1 MNHEY and CDR2 SMNVEV (reference sequence). The CDR3 consists of 13 residues. Trimming at V came to 8 bases and at J to 0 bases, leaving 1 base not matched to a gene.

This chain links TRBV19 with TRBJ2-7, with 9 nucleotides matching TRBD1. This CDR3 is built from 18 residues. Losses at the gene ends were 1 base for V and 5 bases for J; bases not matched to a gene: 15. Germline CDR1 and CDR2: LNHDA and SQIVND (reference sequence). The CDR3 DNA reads TGTGCCAGTAGTATAGGCCACCTTTCCGGGACAGGGAGGGACGAGCAGTACTTC. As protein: CASSIGHLSGTGRDEQYF.